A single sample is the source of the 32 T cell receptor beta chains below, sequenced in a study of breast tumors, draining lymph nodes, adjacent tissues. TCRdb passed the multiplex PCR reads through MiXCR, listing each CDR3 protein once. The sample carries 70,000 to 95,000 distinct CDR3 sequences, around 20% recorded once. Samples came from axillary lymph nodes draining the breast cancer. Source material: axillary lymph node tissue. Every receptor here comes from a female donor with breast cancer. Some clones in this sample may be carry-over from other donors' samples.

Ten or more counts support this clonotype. The CDR3 DNA reads as TGCGCCAGCAGCCCTAGGGGGGGCGGCGGGAGTTACAATGAGCAGTTCTTC. It encodes CASSPRGGGGSYNEQFF. The chain joins TRBV4-1 to TRBJ2-1; D is perhaps TRBD2 (7 bases). Deletions cut 4 bases from V and 4 bases from J, with 20 bases between. From germline, CDR1 is MGHRA and CDR2 YSYEKL. The CDR3 is made up of 17 amino acids.

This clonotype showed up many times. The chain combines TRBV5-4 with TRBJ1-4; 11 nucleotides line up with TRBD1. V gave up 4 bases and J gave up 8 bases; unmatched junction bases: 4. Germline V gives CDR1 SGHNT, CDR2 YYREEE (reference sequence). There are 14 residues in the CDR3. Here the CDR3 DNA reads TGTGCCAGCAGCCGGGGACAGGGGGAGGAAAAACTGTTTTTT. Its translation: CASSRGQGEEKLFF.

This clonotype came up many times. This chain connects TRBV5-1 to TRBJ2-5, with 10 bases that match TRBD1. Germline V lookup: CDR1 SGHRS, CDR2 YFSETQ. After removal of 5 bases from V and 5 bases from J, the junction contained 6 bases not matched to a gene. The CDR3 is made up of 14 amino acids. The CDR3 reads CASRSGTGDETQYF. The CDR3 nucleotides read TGCGCCAGCAGGTCCGGGACAGGGGACGAGACCCAGTACTTC.

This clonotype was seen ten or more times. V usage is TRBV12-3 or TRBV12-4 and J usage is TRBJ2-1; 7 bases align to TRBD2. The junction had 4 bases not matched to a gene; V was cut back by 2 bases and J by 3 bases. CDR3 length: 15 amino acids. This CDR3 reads CASSLSGLGYNEQFF. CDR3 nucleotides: TGTGCCAGCAGTTTAAGCGGACTAGGCTACAATGAGCAGTTCTTC.

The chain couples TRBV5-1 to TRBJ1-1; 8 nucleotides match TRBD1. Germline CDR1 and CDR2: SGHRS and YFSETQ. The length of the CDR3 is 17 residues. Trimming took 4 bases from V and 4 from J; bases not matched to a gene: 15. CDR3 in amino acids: CASSNKGQVLLATEAFF. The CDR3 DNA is TGCGCCAGCAGCAACAAGGGACAGGTATTGTTGGCCACTGAAGCTTTCTTT.

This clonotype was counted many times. The CDR3 DNA sequence: TGTGCCAGCAGACTAGGGGGGGTAGGCCGTCGCAATGAGCAGTTCTTC. Translated: CASRLGGVGRRNEQFF. The gene calls are TRBV12-3 or TRBV12-4 and TRBJ2-1; TRBD2 is a possible D gene (7 bases). CDR3 length: 16 amino acids. V lost 6 bases and J lost 6, with 21 bases in between.

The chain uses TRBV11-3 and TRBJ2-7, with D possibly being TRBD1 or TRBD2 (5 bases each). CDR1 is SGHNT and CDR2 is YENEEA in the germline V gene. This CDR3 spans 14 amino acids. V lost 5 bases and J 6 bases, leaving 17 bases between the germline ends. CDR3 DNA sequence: TGTGCCAGCAGCCGAAATGGGGGTGATCGCGAGCAGTACTTC. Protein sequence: CASSRNGGDREQYF.

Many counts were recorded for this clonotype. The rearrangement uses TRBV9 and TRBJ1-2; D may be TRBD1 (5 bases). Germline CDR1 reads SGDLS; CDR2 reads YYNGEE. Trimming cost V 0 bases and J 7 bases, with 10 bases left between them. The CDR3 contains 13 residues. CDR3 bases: TGTGCCAGCAGCGTAGTCAGGGTAAGTGGCTACACCTTC. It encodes CASSVVRVSGYTF.

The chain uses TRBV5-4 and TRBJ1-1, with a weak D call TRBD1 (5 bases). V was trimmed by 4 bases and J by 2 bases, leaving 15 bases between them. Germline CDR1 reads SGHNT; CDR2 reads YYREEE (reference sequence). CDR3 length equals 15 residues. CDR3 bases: TGTGCCAGCAGCGGGGGGGGAGATGGCAACACTGAAGCTTTCTTT. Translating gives CASSGGGDGNTEAFF.

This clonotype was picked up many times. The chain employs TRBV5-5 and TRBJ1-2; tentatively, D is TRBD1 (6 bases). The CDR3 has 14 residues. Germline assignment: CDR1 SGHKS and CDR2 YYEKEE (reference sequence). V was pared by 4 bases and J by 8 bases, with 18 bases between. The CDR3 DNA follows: TGTGCCAGCAGCCACGAACAGGGCGGGTCCGGCTACACCTTC. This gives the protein CASSHEQGGSGYTF.

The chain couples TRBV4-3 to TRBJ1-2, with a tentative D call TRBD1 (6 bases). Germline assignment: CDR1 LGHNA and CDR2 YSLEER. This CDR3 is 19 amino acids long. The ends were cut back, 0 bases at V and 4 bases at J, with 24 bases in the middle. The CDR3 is CASSQDGAGGGPPIYGYTF. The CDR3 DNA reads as TGCGCCAGCAGCCAAGATGGAGCTGGGGGGGGCCCCCCCATCTATGGCTACACCTTC.

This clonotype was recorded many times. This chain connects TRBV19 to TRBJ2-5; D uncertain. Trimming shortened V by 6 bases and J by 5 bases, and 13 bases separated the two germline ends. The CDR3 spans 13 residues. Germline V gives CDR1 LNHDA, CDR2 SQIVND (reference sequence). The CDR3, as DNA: TGTGCCAGTAGCCCCTCTCAAGCCGAGACCCAGTACTTC. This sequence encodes CASSPSQAETQYF.

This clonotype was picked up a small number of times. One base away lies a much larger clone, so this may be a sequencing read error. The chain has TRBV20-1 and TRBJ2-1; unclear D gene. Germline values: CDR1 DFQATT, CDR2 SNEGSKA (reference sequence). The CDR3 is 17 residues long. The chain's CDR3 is CSAIPGGSINPYSEQFF. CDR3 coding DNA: TGCAGTGCTATACCCGGCGGCTCCATAAATCCCTACAGTGAGCAGTTCTTC.

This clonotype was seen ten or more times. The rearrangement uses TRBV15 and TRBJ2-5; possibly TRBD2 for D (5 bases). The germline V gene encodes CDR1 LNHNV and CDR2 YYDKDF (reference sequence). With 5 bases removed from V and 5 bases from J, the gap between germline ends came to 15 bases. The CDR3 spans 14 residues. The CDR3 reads CATSQSRLRETQYF. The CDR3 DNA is TGTGCCACCAGCCAGTCCCGACTAAGGGAGACCCAGTACTTC.

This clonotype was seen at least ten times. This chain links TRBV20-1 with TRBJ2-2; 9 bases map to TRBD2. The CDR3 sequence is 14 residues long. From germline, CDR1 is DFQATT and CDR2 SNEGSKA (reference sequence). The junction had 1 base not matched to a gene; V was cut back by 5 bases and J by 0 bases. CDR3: CSALAGTNTGELFF. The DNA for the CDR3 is TGCAGTGCTCTAGCGGGGACGAACACCGGGGAGCTGTTTTTT.

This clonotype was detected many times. DNA of the CDR3: TGCGCCAGCAGCCAAGTGATTGGGGAAACCTACGAGCAGTACTTC. The encoded protein is CASSQVIGETYEQYF. The chain couples TRBV4-3 to TRBJ2-7; no clear D gene. Per germline, CDR1 LGHNA and CDR2 YSLEER. The CDR3 has 15 amino acids. Trimming removed 1 base at V and 2 bases at J, with 12 bases between.

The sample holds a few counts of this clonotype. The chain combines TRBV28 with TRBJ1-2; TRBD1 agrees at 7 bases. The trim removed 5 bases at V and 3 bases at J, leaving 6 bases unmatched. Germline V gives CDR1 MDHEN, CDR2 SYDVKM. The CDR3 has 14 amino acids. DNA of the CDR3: TGTGCCAGCAGTACAGGGGAGGTATACTATGGCTACACCTTC. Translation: CASSTGEVYYGYTF.

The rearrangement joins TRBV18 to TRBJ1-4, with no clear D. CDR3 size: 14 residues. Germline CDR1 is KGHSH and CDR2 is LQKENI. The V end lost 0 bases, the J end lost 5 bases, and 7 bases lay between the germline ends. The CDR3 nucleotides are TGTGCCAGCTCACCACCCACTGACAATGAAAAACTGTTTTTT. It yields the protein CASSPPTDNEKLFF.

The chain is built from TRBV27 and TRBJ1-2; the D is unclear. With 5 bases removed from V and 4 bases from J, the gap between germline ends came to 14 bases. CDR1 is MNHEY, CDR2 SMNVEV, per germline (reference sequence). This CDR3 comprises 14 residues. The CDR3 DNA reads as TGTGCCAGCAGTCCCCAAGGCCGTGCCTATGGCTACACCTTC. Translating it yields CASSPQGRAYGYTF.

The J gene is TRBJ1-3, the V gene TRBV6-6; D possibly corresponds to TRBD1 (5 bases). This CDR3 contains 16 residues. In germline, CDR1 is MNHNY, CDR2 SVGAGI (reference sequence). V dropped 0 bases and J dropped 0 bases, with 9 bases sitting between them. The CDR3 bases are TGTGCCAGCAGTTACTCGGCAGGGCTCTCTGGAAACACCATATATTTT. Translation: CASSYSAGLSGNTIYF.

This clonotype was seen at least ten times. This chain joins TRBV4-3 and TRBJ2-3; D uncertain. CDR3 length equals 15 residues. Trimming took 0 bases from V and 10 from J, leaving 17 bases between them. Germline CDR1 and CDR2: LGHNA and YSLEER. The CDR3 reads CASSQEGNQAKAQYF. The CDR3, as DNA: TGCGCCAGCAGCCAAGAAGGAAACCAGGCCAAAGCGCAGTATTTT.

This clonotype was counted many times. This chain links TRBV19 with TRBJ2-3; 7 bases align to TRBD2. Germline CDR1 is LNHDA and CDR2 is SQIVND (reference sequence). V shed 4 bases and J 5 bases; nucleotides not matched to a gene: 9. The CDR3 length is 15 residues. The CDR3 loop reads CASSRSEGGGDTQYF. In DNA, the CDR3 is TGTGCCAGTAGTAGAAGCGAGGGCGGGGGAGATACGCAGTATTTT.

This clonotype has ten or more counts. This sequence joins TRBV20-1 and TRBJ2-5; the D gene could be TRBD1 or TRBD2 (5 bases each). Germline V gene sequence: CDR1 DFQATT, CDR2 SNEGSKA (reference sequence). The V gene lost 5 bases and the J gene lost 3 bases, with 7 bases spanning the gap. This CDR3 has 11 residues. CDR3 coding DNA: TGCAGTGCTGAGGGGAAAGAGACCCAGTACTTC. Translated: CSAEGKETQYF.

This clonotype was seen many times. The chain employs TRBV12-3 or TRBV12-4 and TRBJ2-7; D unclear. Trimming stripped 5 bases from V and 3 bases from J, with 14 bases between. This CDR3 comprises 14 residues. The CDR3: CASSQEFGYYEQYF. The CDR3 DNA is TGTGCCAGCAGTCAGGAGTTTGGGTACTACGAGCAGTACTTC.

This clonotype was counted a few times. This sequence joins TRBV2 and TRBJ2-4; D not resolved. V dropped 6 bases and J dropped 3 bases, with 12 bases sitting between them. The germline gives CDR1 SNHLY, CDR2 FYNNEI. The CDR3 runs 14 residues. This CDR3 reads CASSGGSGKNIQYF. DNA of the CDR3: TGTGCCAGCAGCGGCGGATCAGGCAAAAACATTCAGTACTTC.

The CDR3 region has the DNA TGTGCCAGCGGAACCGGGCGGAGAGGGACCGGGGAGCTGTTTTTT. It is translated as CASGTGRRGTGELFF. The chain recombines TRBV3-1 with TRBJ2-2, with a weak D call TRBD2 (5 bases). Germline V gives CDR1 LGHDT, CDR2 YNNKEL (reference sequence). V gave up 8 bases and J gave up 5 bases, with 18 bases separating them. The CDR3 is 15 amino acids.

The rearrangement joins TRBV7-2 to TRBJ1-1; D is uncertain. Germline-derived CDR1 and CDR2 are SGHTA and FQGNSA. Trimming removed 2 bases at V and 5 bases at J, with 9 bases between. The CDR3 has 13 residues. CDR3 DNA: TGTGCCAGCAGCTTATGGGCGCCGACTGAAGCTTTCTTT. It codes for CASSLWAPTEAFF.

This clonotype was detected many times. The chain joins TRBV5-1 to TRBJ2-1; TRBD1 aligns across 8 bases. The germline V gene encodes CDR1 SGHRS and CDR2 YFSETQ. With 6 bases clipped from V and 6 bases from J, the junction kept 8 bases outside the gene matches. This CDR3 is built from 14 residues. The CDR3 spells CASNLRQGRNEQFF. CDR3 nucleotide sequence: TGCGCCAGCAACCTTCGACAGGGGCGCAATGAGCAGTTCTTC.

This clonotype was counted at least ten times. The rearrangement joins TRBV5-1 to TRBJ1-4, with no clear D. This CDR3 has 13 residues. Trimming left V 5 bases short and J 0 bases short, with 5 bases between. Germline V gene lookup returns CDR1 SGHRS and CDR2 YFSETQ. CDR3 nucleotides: TGCGCCAGCAGGGAGACAACTAATGAAAAACTGTTTTTT. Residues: CASRETTNEKLFF.

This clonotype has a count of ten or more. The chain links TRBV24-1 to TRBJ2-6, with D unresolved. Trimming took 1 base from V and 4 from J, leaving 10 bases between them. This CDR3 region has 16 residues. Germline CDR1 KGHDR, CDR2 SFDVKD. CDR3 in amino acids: CATSDFSETGANVLTF. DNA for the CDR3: TGTGCCACCAGTGATTTTTCGGAGACCGGGGCCAACGTCCTGACTTTC.

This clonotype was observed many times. This CDR3 is CSARGRGSTGELFF. The CDR3 DNA reads as TGCAGTGCTAGAGGGAGGGGGAGTACCGGGGAGCTGTTTTTT. J is TRBJ2-2 and V is TRBV20-1, with D perhaps assigned TRBD1 or TRBD2 (6 bases each). Germline V gives CDR1 DFQATT, CDR2 SNEGSKA (reference sequence). The CDR3 contains 14 residues. V was pared by 1 base and J by 5 bases, with 11 bases between.

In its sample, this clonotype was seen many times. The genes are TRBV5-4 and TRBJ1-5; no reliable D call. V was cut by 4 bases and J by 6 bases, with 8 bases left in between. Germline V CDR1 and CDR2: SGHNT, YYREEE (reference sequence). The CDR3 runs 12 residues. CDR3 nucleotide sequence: TGTGCCAGCAGCGGACCAGGTCAGCCCCAGCATTTT. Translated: CASSGPGQPQHF.